A single sample gave rise to the 32 T cell receptor beta chains below, sequenced in a study of cytomegalovirus exposure and HLA in healthy donors. The PCR employed 60 Vbeta primers together with 13 Jbeta primers. Sequencing was performed with immunoSEQ multiplex PCR; in TCRdb, only in-frame clones are kept and a portion is missing. Of fewer than 150,000 clones in the sample, approximately 80% were seen once. The sequenced material came from PBMCs. The receptors shown here come from a man aged 18 to 29 in good health and CMV-seronegative.

The rearrangement joins TRBV4-2 to TRBJ2-3; 7 bases align to TRBD2. CDR3 length: 19 amino acids. The V segment lost 0 bases and the J segment 6 bases; nucleotides outside the gene matches: 18. Germline V CDR1 and CDR2: LGHNA, YNFKEQ. In nucleotides, the CDR3 is TGTGCCAGCAGCCAAGATTTAATCGGGGGAGGGGCTACCAGGGATACGCAGTATTTT. Translated: CASSQDLIGGGATRDTQYF.

The V and J genes are TRBV5-6 and TRBJ2-5; 12 bases are shared with TRBD2. The CDR3 is 16 amino acids. Germline values: CDR1 SGHDT, CDR2 YYEEEE. J lost 1 base, V lost 4 bases, and 5 bases had no gene match. CDR3 nucleotides: TGTGCCAGCAGCCCTGGGACTAGCGGGCCCCAAGAGACCCAGTACTTC. Translation: CASSPGTSGPQETQYF.

The J gene is TRBJ1-2, the V gene TRBV6-5; 9 nucleotides match TRBD1. This CDR3 has 15 amino acids. CDR1 is MNHEY and CDR2 is SVGAGI in the germline V gene. The V segment lost 2 bases and the J segment 4 bases; nucleotides outside the gene matches: 5. In nucleotides, the CDR3 is TGTGCCAGCAGTTACGCCCAGGACAGGGGCTATGGCTACACCTTC. Translated, it gives CASSYAQDRGYGYTF.

The chain is built from TRBV7-9 and TRBJ1-2; D gene uncertain. This CDR3 is built from 15 residues. Germline V gene lookup returns CDR1 SEHNR and CDR2 FQNEAQ (reference sequence). The V gene lost 1 base and the J gene lost 6 bases, with 15 bases spanning the gap. CDR3 loop: CASSLVAKFSDGYTF. The CDR3 DNA follows: TGTGCCAGCAGCTTAGTGGCCAAATTCAGCGATGGCTACACCTTC.

This sequence joins TRBV5-4 and TRBJ2-5; 9 positions agree with TRBD2. The V segment lost 4 bases and the J segment 5 bases; nucleotides outside the gene matches: 6. Germline CDR1 SGHNT, CDR2 YYREEE (reference sequence). This CDR3 has 14 residues. The CDR3, as DNA: TGTGCCAGCAGCCCGACTAGCGGACGGGAGACCCAGTACTTC. It yields the protein CASSPTSGRETQYF.

The chain couples TRBV5-6 to TRBJ2-7; the match to TRBD1 covers 9 bases. The V and J ends lost 4 bases and 3 bases, in that order; junction bases with no gene match: 8. The germline CDR1 and CDR2 sequences are SGHDT and YYEEEE. This CDR3 has 15 residues. CDR3 loop: CASSARSTGGYEQYF. The CDR3 nucleotides read TGTGCCAGCAGCGCCCGTTCGACAGGGGGCTACGAGCAGTACTTC.

This clone came up a few times. V and J are TRBV7-2 and TRBJ2-3, with D possibly matching TRBD2 (5 bases). Trimming took 2 bases from V and 0 from J, leaving 15 bases between them. From germline, CDR1 is SGHTA and CDR2 FQGNSA. The CDR3 totals 17 residues. CDR3 nucleotides: TGTGCCAGCAGCTTATTGGGTGGCGGGCTTAGCACAGATACGCAGTATTTT. This sequence encodes CASSLLGGGLSTDTQYF.

J is TRBJ1-1 and V is TRBV25-1; unclear D gene. CDR1 and CDR2 (germline): MGHDK, SYGVNS. Deletions cut 5 bases from V and 0 bases from J, with 10 bases between. The CDR3 sequence is 14 residues long. CDR3 sequence: CASSPLLVNTEAFF. The CDR3 nucleotides read TGTGCCAGCAGTCCACTATTGGTGAACACTGAAGCTTTCTTT. The variable domain in full, with the rest retrieved from reference TRBV25-1 and TRBJ1-1, is EADIYQTPRYLVIGTGKKITLECSQTMGHDKMYWYQQDPGMELHLIHYSYGVNSTEKGDLSSESTVSRIRTEHFPLTLESARPSHTSQYLCASSPLLVNTEAFFGQGTRLTVV.

This clone was seen only a few times. The gene calls are TRBV7-9 and TRBJ1-1; perhaps TRBD1 as D (5 bases). Trimming stripped 7 bases from V and 3 bases from J, with 12 bases between. The CDR3 contains 13 residues. Germline lookup yields CDR1 SEHNR and CDR2 FQNEAQ (reference sequence). The chain's CDR3 is CASKRPGDTEAFF. CDR3 DNA: TGTGCCAGCAAAAGACCGGGGGACACTGAAGCTTTCTTT.

J is TRBJ1-5 and V is TRBV11-2; D is undetermined. The CDR3 is made up of 13 amino acids. Trimming stripped 1 base from V and 7 bases from J, with 8 bases between. Germline lookup yields CDR1 SGHAT and CDR2 FQNNGV. In DNA form, the CDR3 reads TGTGCCAGCAGCTTAGTAGCGGGGCAGCCCCAGCATTTT. This encodes CASSLVAGQPQHF.

The V call is TRBV30, the J call TRBJ1-5; no firm D call. The germline V gene encodes CDR1 GTSNPN and CDR2 SVGIG (reference sequence). CDR3 size: 11 residues. The V end lost 0 bases, the J end lost 8 bases, and 5 bases lay between the germline ends. CDR3 nucleotides: TGTGCCTGGAGTGTGGGCGAGCCCCAGCATTTT. Protein sequence: CAWSVGEPQHF.

The chain combines TRBV5-8 with TRBJ1-1; perhaps TRBD1 as D (5 bases). The CDR3 is 13 amino acids. The V and J ends lost 4 bases and 8 bases respectively, with 15 bases between them. Germline CDR1 is SGHTS and CDR2 is YDEGEE. The CDR3 spells CASSKGPDREAFF. Here the CDR3 DNA reads TGTGCCAGCAGCAAGGGGCCTGATAGGGAAGCTTTCTTT.

The chain has TRBV30 and TRBJ2-1; D possibly corresponds to TRBD2 (5 bases). CDR1 is GTSNPN and CDR2 is SVGIG in the germline V gene (reference sequence). The germline V and J ends were trimmed by 0 bases and 0 bases, with 12 bases remaining between them. CDR3 length equals 16 residues. The CDR3 DNA reads TGTGCCTGGAGTGTACGGTGGGAGAGCTCCTACAATGAGCAGTTCTTC. Translation gives CAWSVRWESSYNEQFF.

The chain employs TRBV14 and TRBJ1-1; maybe TRBD1 (6 bases). Germline CDR1 reads SGHDN; CDR2 reads FVKESK. The CDR3 spans 15 residues. V lost 4 bases, J lost 4 bases, and 16 bases lay in between. The chain's CDR3 is CASSPRGGRGTEAFF. In DNA form, the CDR3 reads TGTGCCAGCAGCCCGAGGGGGGGCCGCGGCACTGAAGCTTTCTTT.

The chain links TRBV28 to TRBJ2-7; 11 nucleotides match TRBD2. Trimming took 0 bases from V and 4 from J; bases not matched to a gene: 8. CDR1 is MDHEN and CDR2 is SYDVKM in the germline V gene. The CDR3 runs 17 residues. The CDR3 DNA is TGTGCCAGCAGTTTATGGCCTAGCGGGAGGTTTAAATACGAGCAGTACTTC. It translates to CASSLWPSGRFKYEQYF.

This chain connects TRBV7-8 to TRBJ1-5; D uncertain. The CDR3 is 12 amino acids. Germline V gives CDR1 SGHVS, CDR2 FQNEAQ. Trimming stripped 5 bases from V and 7 bases from J, with 9 bases between. The chain's CDR3 is CASSPGLQPQHF. The DNA for the CDR3 is TGTGCCAGCAGCCCAGGTTTGCAGCCCCAGCATTTT.

The J gene is TRBJ2-7, the V gene TRBV7-6, with D perhaps matching TRBD1 (6 bases). Germline CDR1 SGHVS, CDR2 FNYEAQ. V shed 1 base and J shed 5 bases, with 9 bases lying between them. The CDR3 runs to 13 residues. The CDR3 region is CASSLGGPNEQYF. The DNA of the CDR3 is TGTGCCAGCAGCTTAGGGGGGCCTAACGAGCAGTACTTC.

The chain is built from TRBV28 and TRBJ2-5; D gene ambiguous. Trimming took off 5 bases at V and 5 bases at J, with 15 bases between the two ends. Germline loops: CDR1 MDHEN, CDR2 SYDVKM. This CDR3 region has 14 residues. The CDR3 DNA follows: TGTGCCAGCAGTCCATCGGAGAGCGCGGAGACCCAGTACTTC. Translating gives CASSPSESAETQYF. Full variable domain (missing parts from reference TRBV28 and TRBJ2-5): DVKVTQSSRYLVKRTGEKVFLECVQDMDHENMFWYRQDPGLGLRLIYFSYDVKMKEKGDIPEGYSVSREKKERFSLILESASTNQTSMYLCASSPSESAETQYFGPGTRLLVL.

The rearrangement uses TRBV29-1 and TRBJ2-3, with TRBD2 matching 9 bases. Trimming removed 4 bases from V and 5 bases from J; junction bases left unmatched: 4. The CDR3 extends over 13 amino acids. From germline, CDR1 is SQVTM and CDR2 ANQGSEA. The CDR3 DNA follows: TGCAGCGTTGCTAGCGGGGTGGGAGATACGCAGTATTTT. Its translation is CSVASGVGDTQYF.

The chain is built from TRBV28 and TRBJ2-5, with TRBD1 identical over 9 bases. The V gene's germline CDR1 is MDHEN and CDR2 SYDVKM. The CDR3 covers 15 residues. V lost 7 bases to trimming and J lost 5 bases; unmatched junction nucleotides: 11. The CDR3: CASTQVGDRVETQYF. The CDR3 DNA follows: TGTGCCAGCACCCAAGTGGGGGACAGGGTGGAGACCCAGTACTTC. Full variable domain (remainder filled in from reference TRBV28 and TRBJ2-5): DVKVTQSSRYLVKRTGEKVFLECVQDMDHENMFWYRQDPGLGLRLIYFSYDVKMKEKGDIPEGYSVSREKKERFSLILESASTNQTSMYLCASTQVGDRVETQYFGPGTRLLVL.

The chain is built from TRBV5-1 and TRBJ2-3; D is possibly TRBD2 (5 bases). Trimming pared 0 bases from V and 6 bases from J, leaving 14 bases between. The CDR3 runs to 15 residues. CDR1 and CDR2 (germline): SGHRS, YFSETQ. The CDR3 here is CASSLGLIFPDTQYF. CDR3 DNA sequence: TGCGCCAGCAGCTTGGGACTAATTTTTCCGGATACGCAGTATTTT.

V gene TRBV27 combines with J gene TRBJ1-2; a weak D match, TRBD1 (6 bases). Trimming took 7 bases from V and 8 from J, leaving 20 bases between them. The CDR3 sequence is 14 residues long. Germline CDR1 MNHEY, CDR2 SMNVEV (reference sequence). CDR3 sequence reads: CASTHSSGGGGYTF. DNA of the CDR3: TGTGCCAGCACCCACTCAAGCGGGGGCGGAGGCTACACCTTC.

In DNA form, the CDR3 reads TGTGCCAGCAGTGTACAGGGTAATAGCAATCAGCCCCAGCATTTT. Its translation: CASSVQGNSNQPQHF. The rearrangement uses TRBV2 and TRBJ1-5, with D possibly TRBD1 on 6 matching bases. The CDR3 loop spans 15 amino acids. V shed 4 bases and J shed 0 bases, with 10 bases lying between them. Germline V lookup: CDR1 SNHLY, CDR2 FYNNEI.

The chain employs TRBV11-3 and TRBJ2-5, with D perhaps matching TRBD1 (6 bases). The CDR3 contains 15 residues. V was cut by 5 bases and J by 2 bases, with 15 bases left in between. The germline V gene encodes CDR1 SGHNT and CDR2 YENEEA. CDR3 DNA sequence: TGTGCCAGCAGCCTTAGGAGAGGGGGACAAGAGACCCAGTACTTC. Translated: CASSLRRGGQETQYF. The entire variable domain, with the rest obtained from reference TRBV11-3 and TRBJ2-5, is as follows: EAGVVQSPRYKIIEKKQPVAFWCNPISGHNTLYWYLQNLGQGPELLIRYENEEAVDDSQLPKDRFSAERLKGVDSTLKIQPAELGDSAVYLCASSLRRGGQETQYFGPGTRLLVL.

This clone turned up a few times. The chain links TRBV30 to TRBJ2-7, with D maybe TRBD1 (5 bases). V lost 2 bases and J 3 bases, leaving 14 bases between the germline ends. Germline V gene sequence: CDR1 GTSNPN, CDR2 SVGIG (reference sequence). The CDR3 is made up of 14 amino acids. This CDR3 is CAWSRLNRNYEQYF. CDR3 bases: TGTGCCTGGAGTCGGCTGAACAGGAACTACGAGCAGTACTTC.

The V call is TRBV4-1, the J call TRBJ2-1; TRBD2 agrees at 11 bases. The V segment lost 4 bases and the J segment 6 bases; nucleotides outside the gene matches: 11. In germline, CDR1 is MGHRA, CDR2 YSYEKL. CDR3 length equals 17 residues. CDR3 nucleotides: TGCGCCAGCAGCCCAGAGGTCCTAGCGGGGGGCACCAATGAGCAGTTCTTC. Translating it yields CASSPEVLAGGTNEQFF.

The chain carries TRBV7-6 and TRBJ1-2, with 8 bases identical to TRBD1. Per germline, CDR1 SGHVS and CDR2 FNYEAQ. The CDR3 runs to 15 residues. V gave up 1 base and J gave up 7 bases; unmatched junction bases: 8. The CDR3 nucleotides read TGTGCCAGCAGCTTAGAGGCCAGGGGGCAGGCTGGCTACACCTTC. Protein: CASSLEARGQAGYTF. Full variable domain (remainder filled in from reference TRBV7-6 and TRBJ1-2): GAGVSQSPRYKVTKRGQDVALRCDPISGHVSLYWYRQALGQGPEFLTYFNYEAQQDKSGLPNDRFSAERPEGSISTLTIQRTEQRDSAMYRCASSLEARGQAGYTFGSGTRLTVV.

Only a few counts were recorded for this clone. The chain uses TRBV5-6 and TRBJ1-1, with 7 bases lining up with TRBD1. Germline V CDR1 and CDR2: SGHDT, YYEEEE. The CDR3 loop spans 12 amino acids. Trimming removed 1 base from V and 10 bases from J; junction bases left unmatched: 4. Written as DNA, the CDR3 is TGTGCCAGCAGCTTGAGGGGGCGGGCAGCTTTCTTT. Its translation is CASSLRGRAAFF.

The chain uses TRBV7-9 and TRBJ2-7; 11 bases fit TRBD2. Germline CDR1 and CDR2: SEHNR and FQNEAQ (reference sequence). V was pared by 5 bases and J by 4 bases, with 10 bases of the junction left unmatched. This CDR3 spans 16 amino acids. The CDR3 is CASSARTSGPLYEQYF. CDR3 nucleotides: TGTGCCAGCAGCGCCCGGACTAGCGGGCCTCTTTACGAGCAGTACTTC.

The CDR3 sequence is CSVFSPEAGNEKLFF. The CDR3 nucleotides read TGCAGCGTTTTCTCTCCCGAGGCGGGTAATGAAAAACTGTTTTTT. The chain is built from TRBV29-1 and TRBJ1-4; no clear D. The CDR3 covers 15 residues. Trimming left V 5 bases short and J 4 bases short, with 17 bases between. Germline CDR1 reads SQVTM; CDR2 reads ANQGSEA.

V and J are TRBV19 and TRBJ1-5; D might be TRBD1 (5 bases). Trimming took 7 bases from V and 3 from J, leaving 13 bases between them. The CDR3 has 14 amino acids. Germline V gene data show CDR1 as LNHDA and CDR2 as SQIVND (reference sequence). The CDR3 is CASTIRDFNQPQHF. The CDR3 bases are TGTGCCAGTACCATCCGGGACTTCAATCAGCCCCAGCATTTT.

The DNA of the CDR3 is TGTGCCAGCAGTCCCAGGGGATCGGGTGAGCAGTTCTTC. This encodes CASSPRGSGEQFF. The genes are TRBV27 and TRBJ2-1, with a tentative D call TRBD1 (6 bases). Germline V gene data show CDR1 as MNHEY and CDR2 as SMNVEV (reference sequence). V dropped 5 bases and J dropped 9 bases, with 14 bases sitting between them. CDR3 length: 13 residues.